This TCR beta chain was retrieved from a study of radiotherapy plus CTLA-4 blockade in lung cancer. About the study: Objective responses were recorded in about 17% of patients, with disease control recorded in 25% to 40%.

Profiled with immunoSEQ multiplex PCR; TCRdb holds only in-frame clones, not every one. Here the sample spans some 70,000 clones, around 79% being singletons. As regards this clone: Its antigen is currently unknown.

In germline, CDR1 is PRHDT, CDR2 FYEKMQ (reference sequence). The CDR3 is 17 amino acids. Trimming shortened V by 4 bases and J by 3 bases, and 21 bases separated the two germline ends. Study findings and constraints: Response was reportedly best predicted by early blood T cell clone dynamics, with interferon-beta.

The material sequenced was peripheral blood, taken from a patient treated with radiotherapy plus ipilimumab. The rearrangement joins TRBV13 to TRBJ2-5; D perhaps matches TRBD1 (6 bases). This clonotype was sampled from a human donor with non-small cell lung cancer who had a complete response to radiotherapy plus ipilimumab. The DNA of the CDR3 is TGTGCCAGCAGCTCTGCCCGAAAGGGGGATCGAAAAGAGACCCAGTACTTC. This translates into CASSSARKGDRKETQYF.